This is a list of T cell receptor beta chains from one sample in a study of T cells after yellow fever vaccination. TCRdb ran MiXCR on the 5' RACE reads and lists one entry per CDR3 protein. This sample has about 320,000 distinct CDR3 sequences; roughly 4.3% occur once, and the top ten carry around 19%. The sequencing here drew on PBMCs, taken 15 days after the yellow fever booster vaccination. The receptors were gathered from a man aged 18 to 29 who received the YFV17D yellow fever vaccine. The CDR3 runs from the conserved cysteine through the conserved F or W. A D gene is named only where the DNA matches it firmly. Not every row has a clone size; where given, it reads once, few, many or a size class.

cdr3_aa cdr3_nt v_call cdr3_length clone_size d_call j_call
CATTYEQYF TGTGCCACGACTTACGAGCAGTACTTC TRBV24-1 9 many . TRBJ2-7
CSARGGEYGYTF TGCAGTGCTAGGGGGGGGGAATATGGCTACACCTTC TRBV20-1 12 few . TRBJ1-2
CASSLEFSYEQYF TGTGCCAGCAGCTTAGAATTCTCCTACGAGCAGTACTTC TRBV11-2 13 . . TRBJ2-7
CSALPGGTAKNIQYF TGCAGTGCTCTCCCAGGGGGGACAGCCAAAAACATTCAGTACTTC TRBV20-1 15 many . TRBJ2-4
CASSHGTSGGRPYEQYF TGTGCCAGCAGCCACGGGACTAGCGGGGGGAGGCCCTACGAGCAGTACTTC TRBV12-3/TRBV12-4 17 . TRBD2 TRBJ2-7
CASSLRGDNEQFF TGTGCCAGCAGCCTGCGGGGCGACAATGAGCAGTTCTTC TRBV9 13 many . TRBJ2-1
CASSLGQQNTEAFF TGTGCCAGCAGTTTGGGGCAGCAGAACACTGAAGCTTTCTTT TRBV5-4 14 many . TRBJ1-1
CSAGDRYTEAFF TGCAGCGCCGGTGACCGATACACTGAAGCTTTCTTT TRBV29-1 12 few . TRBJ1-1
CASTRPSGGDSYNEQFF TGTGCCAGCACCCGCCCTAGCGGGGGGGACTCCTACAATGAGCAGTTCTTC TRBV7-6 17 many TRBD2 TRBJ2-1
CASNPSRGMETEAFF TGTGCCAGCAACCCCTCCAGGGGGATGGAAACTGAAGCTTTCTTT TRBV6-2/TRBV6-3 15 few TRBD1 TRBJ1-1
CASSLNLAGVNEQFF TGTGCCAGCAGCCTAAACCTGGCGGGGGTCAATGAGCAGTTCTTC TRBV7-6 15 . TRBD2 TRBJ2-1
CASSFGLSMGTGELFF TGTGCCAGCAGTTTTGGACTCTCAATGGGGACCGGGGAGCTGTTTTTT TRBV28 16 many . TRBJ2-2
CASSLDPIANYGYTF TGCGCCAGCAGCTTGGACCCAATCGCTAACTATGGCTACACCTTC TRBV5-1 15 few . TRBJ1-2